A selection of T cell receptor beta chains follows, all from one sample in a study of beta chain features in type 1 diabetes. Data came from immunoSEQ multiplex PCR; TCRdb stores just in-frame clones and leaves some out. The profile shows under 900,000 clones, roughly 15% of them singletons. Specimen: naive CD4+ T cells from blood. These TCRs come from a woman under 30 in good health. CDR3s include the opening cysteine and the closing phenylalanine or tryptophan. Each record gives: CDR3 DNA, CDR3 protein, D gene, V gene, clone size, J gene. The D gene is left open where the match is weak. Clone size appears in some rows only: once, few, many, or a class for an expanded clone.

TGTGCCAGCAGCCCGACGAGGACGTCGACCACTGAAGCTTTCTTT,CASSPTRTSTTEAFF,NA,TRBV5-4,NA,TRBJ1-1
TGTGCCAGCTCACCACAAACTAGCGGTAATGAGCAGTTCTTC,CASSPQTSGNEQFF,TRBD2,TRBV18,few,TRBJ2-1
TGTGCCACCAGCAGAGGTCCGGGACAGGGTTATGGCTACACCTTC,CATSRGPGQGYGYTF,TRBD1,TRBV15,NA,TRBJ1-2
TGCGCCAGCAGCCAAGATGGGAGCGGGAATCCCTACGAGCAGTACTTC,CASSQDGSGNPYEQYF,TRBD2,TRBV4-1,once,TRBJ2-7
TGCGCCAGCAGCTTGGAGACAGCAATCTTGTACAATGAGCAGTTCTTC,CASSLETAILYNEQFF,NA,TRBV5-1,few,TRBJ2-1
TGTGCCAGCAGTAAACAGGGTCGTTACGGCTACACCTTC,CASSKQGRYGYTF,NA,TRBV6-1,few,TRBJ1-2
TGTGCCAGCAGTTACTCGGCGAGCGCAGATACGCAGTATTTT,CASSYSASADTQYF,NA,TRBV6-5,NA,TRBJ2-3
TGCGCCAGCAGCCAAGATCTTGATGAGACCCAGTACTTC,CASSQDLDETQYF,NA,TRBV4-3,few,TRBJ2-5
TGTGCCAGCAGCCCAGACAGGAGCTACGAGCAGTACTTC,CASSPDRSYEQYF,NA,TRBV5-4,few,TRBJ2-7
TGCGCCAGCAGCTGGGGCGGACAGGTAGCTTTCTTT,CASSWGGQVAFF,TRBD1,TRBV5-1,NA,TRBJ1-1
TGTGCCAGCAGCTTAGCACTGGTATCCTACAATGAGCAGTTCTTC,CASSLALVSYNEQFF,NA,TRBV7-9,few,TRBJ2-1
TGTGCCAGCAGCTTAGGGTTTGGGGAGACCCAGTACTTC,CASSLGFGETQYF,NA,TRBV7-9,NA,TRBJ2-5
TGTGCCAGCAGTTTATCAAGAACAGATACGCAGTATTTT,CASSLSRTDTQYF,NA,TRBV27,NA,TRBJ2-3
TGTGCCAGCAGGGGCCTAGCGGGAGTGAACATTCAGTACTTC,CASRGLAGVNIQYF,TRBD2,TRBV2,few,TRBJ2-4
TGTGCCAGCAGAAACAGGAACACTGAAGCTTTCTTT,CASRNRNTEAFF,NA,TRBV13,few,TRBJ1-1
TGCGCCAGCAGCCCGGGGAGGGAAGTCACTGAAGCTTTCTTT,CASSPGREVTEAFF,NA,TRBV5-1,NA,TRBJ1-1
TGTGCCAGCAGCTTACCGTCAGGGAGCGGCTACACCTTC,CASSLPSGSGYTF,NA,TRBV7-3,few,TRBJ1-2
TGTGCCAGCAGTCCGCGGACAGGGTGGGAGACCCAGTACTTC,CASSPRTGWETQYF,TRBD1,TRBV6-5,NA,TRBJ2-5
TGTGCCAGCAGCCAAGAGGGGTATTCCTACAATGAGCAGTTCTTC,CASSQEGYSYNEQFF,NA,TRBV4-2,few,TRBJ2-1
TGTGCCAGCAGCTCGAGCGGGAGGGCCATATCGGAGACCCAGTACTTC,CASSSSGRAISETQYF,TRBD2,TRBV7-2,NA,TRBJ2-5
TGTGCCAGCGAGGACAGGGGGAATGAGCAGTTCTTC,CASEDRGNEQFF,TRBD1,TRBV5-6,NA,TRBJ2-1
TGTGCCAGTAGTATGCGGGGGGATCAGCCCCAGCATTTC,CASSMRGDQPQHF,NA,TRBV19,NA,TRBJ1-5
TGTGCCACCAGCAATCCCCCAACGACGGGGCGGCAGGAAAAACTGTTTTTT,CATSNPPTTGRQEKLFF,NA,TRBV15,NA,TRBJ1-4
TGTGCCAGCAGTTTGGGCCCGCCGTTAAATGAGCAGTTCTTC,CASSLGPPLNEQFF,NA,TRBV28,few,TRBJ2-1
TGTGCCAGCAGCTTAGCCTGGGGTACCTACAATGAGCAGTTCTTC,CASSLAWGTYNEQFF,NA,TRBV11-3,NA,TRBJ2-1
TGTGCCACCAGCAGAGATCGGGCAGGTAGCAATCAGCCCCAGCATTTT,CATSRDRAGSNQPQHF,NA,TRBV15,NA,TRBJ1-5
TGTGCCAGCTCTCTGACCGGGAGCGCCATCGAGACCCAGTACTTC,CASSLTGSAIETQYF,NA,TRBV18,few,TRBJ2-5
TGCGCCAGCAGCCAAGATACCACGTCCCAAGAGACCCAGTACTTC,CASSQDTTSQETQYF,NA,TRBV4-3,NA,TRBJ2-5
TGCAGCGTTGAATGGCAGAACTCTGGAAACACCATATATTTT,CSVEWQNSGNTIYF,NA,TRBV29-1,NA,TRBJ1-3
TGTGCCAGCAGTTTTCGAAACAATGAGCAGTTCTTC,CASSFRNNEQFF,NA,TRBV27,few,TRBJ2-1
TGTGCCAGCAGCTTGGATACCCGGACAGATCAGTTCTTC,CASSLDTRTDQFF,NA,TRBV5-4,few,TRBJ2-1
TGTGCCAGCAGCTTAGACGGACTAGCGGGAGGCCCAGAGACCCAGTACTTC,CASSLDGLAGGPETQYF,TRBD2,TRBV11-2,few,TRBJ2-5
TGTGCCAGCCTCTTCCAGCGGGAGGGAATCGATGAGCAGTTCTTC,CASLFQREGIDEQFF,TRBD2,TRBV7-9,NA,TRBJ2-1
TGTGCCAGCAGCTTTGAAACAGGGAACACCGGGGAGCTGTTTTTT,CASSFETGNTGELFF,NA,TRBV5-4,few,TRBJ2-2
TGTGCCAGCAGTGAATCTAGCGGGAGGGAGACCCAGTACTTC,CASSESSGRETQYF,TRBD2,TRBV25-1,NA,TRBJ2-5
TGTGCCATCAGTGAGTCGGGACTAAGCGGGAAGAGTTTCGACAATGAGCAGTTCTTC,CAISESGLSGKSFDNEQFF,TRBD2,TRBV10-3,NA,TRBJ2-1
TGTGCCAGCAGCTTATGGGCGTCTGGGGCCAACGTCCTGACTTTC,CASSLWASGANVLTF,NA,TRBV7-9,NA,TRBJ2-6
TGCAGTGCTACCCACACCTACGAGCAGTACTTC,CSATHTYEQYF,NA,TRBV20-1,NA,TRBJ2-7
TGTGCCAGCAGCTTAGCGGGGGCCGAGACCCAGTACTTC,CASSLAGAETQYF,NA,TRBV7-2,NA,TRBJ2-5
TGTGCCAGCAGCTTGGGGACAGGGGGCCCAGATACGCAGTATTTT,CASSLGTGGPDTQYF,TRBD1,TRBV7-9,NA,TRBJ2-3
TGTGCCAGCAGCTTAGGACTCGGGACTAGCGGGAGCTACGAGCAGTACTTC,CASSLGLGTSGSYEQYF,TRBD2,TRBV11-2,few,TRBJ2-7
TGTGCCAGCAGCCGAGGGGGCGGAAACACCATATATTTT,CASSRGGGNTIYF,TRBD1,TRBV7-2,few,TRBJ1-3
TGTGCCAGCAGCTACAAAGTAAGGGATGAGCAGTTCTTC,CASSYKVRDEQFF,NA,TRBV9,NA,TRBJ2-1
TGTGCCAGCAGGGGGCCTAGCTCCTACGAGCAGTACTTC,CASRGPSSYEQYF,NA,TRBV7-2,few,TRBJ2-7
TGCGCCAGCAGCCATATAGGTAGTGAAGCTTTCTTT,CASSHIGSEAFF,NA,TRBV4-1,few,TRBJ1-1
TGTGCCAGCTCAGCAACAGGGAGCGCTGAAGCTTTCTTT,CASSATGSAEAFF,NA,TRBV18,few,TRBJ1-1
TGTGCCAGCAGCTTAGGACTAGCGGTAAACACCGGGGAGCTGTTTTTT,CASSLGLAVNTGELFF,TRBD2,TRBV7-2,NA,TRBJ2-2
TGCGCCAGCAGGCTGGAAGAGTCGGCTACCTACGAGCAGTACTTC,CASRLEESATYEQYF,NA,TRBV5-1,NA,TRBJ2-7
TGTGCCAGCAGTTTATCAAAGCCCCGGTCTTGGAACACTGAAGCTTTCTTT,CASSLSKPRSWNTEAFF,NA,TRBV28,NA,TRBJ1-1
TGCGCCAGCAGTCACAGGGGGCTCAGCACAGATACGCAGTATTTT,CASSHRGLSTDTQYF,TRBD1,TRBV5-1,few,TRBJ2-3
TGTGCCAGCAGCTCCGGGACAGGGAATTACTATGGCTACACCTTC,CASSSGTGNYYGYTF,TRBD1,TRBV5-4,few,TRBJ1-2
TGTGCCAGCAGCACCAGACTAGCGGGAGATGGGCAAGAGACCCAGTACTTC,CASSTRLAGDGQETQYF,TRBD2,TRBV5-4,NA,TRBJ2-5
TGTGCCAGCAGCTTCACCGGGACAGGGGGAAGTGGTAGCTATGGCTACACCTTC,CASSFTGTGGSGSYGYTF,TRBD1,TRBV7-2,few,TRBJ1-2
TGTGCCAGCTCACCTCGGATGGACACTGAAGCTTTCTTT,CASSPRMDTEAFF,NA,TRBV18,few,TRBJ1-1
TGTGCCAGTAGTATAATGGGATCTTCCTACAATGAGCAGTTCTTC,CASSIMGSSYNEQFF,NA,TRBV19,NA,TRBJ2-1
TGTGCCAGCAGCTTCGGACTAGCGGGATCCTACGAGCAGTACTTC,CASSFGLAGSYEQYF,TRBD2,TRBV7-2,few,TRBJ2-7
TGTGCCAGCAGTCCAGACAGGGTATATGGCTACACCTTC,CASSPDRVYGYTF,TRBD1,TRBV14,few,TRBJ1-2
TGTGCCAGCAGTTACAAGGGGGCGGGCATTGAGCAGTTCTTC,CASSYKGAGIEQFF,TRBD1,TRBV6-5,NA,TRBJ2-1
TGTGCCAGCAGAGGGCCTGGGGCAGATACGCAGTATTTT,CASRGPGADTQYF,NA,TRBV25-1,few,TRBJ2-3